Following are 27 T cell receptor beta chains from one sample sequenced in a study of T cells in Graves' hyperthyroidism and ophthalmopathy. Using RNA transcripts as the source, TCR beta CDR3 regions were amplified. HTBI primers drove first-round RT-PCR of the TCR CDR3. TCRdb itself ran the multiplex PCR reads through MiXCR, one entry per CDR3 protein. The repertoire holds about 200,000 distinct CDR3 sequences, with 17% as singletons. Source material: blood. The receptors originated from a woman aged 45-65 years with Graves' hyperthyroidism.

This clonotype was counted at least ten times. The gene calls are TRBV3-1 and TRBJ2-1; 12 bases map to TRBD2. Germline V gene data show CDR1 as LGHDT and CDR2 as YNNKEL (reference sequence). The CDR3 spans 16 residues. The V and J ends lost 2 bases and 8 bases, in that order; junction bases with no gene match: 7. CDR3 region: CASSQPGLAGLDEQFF. The CDR3 nucleotides are TGTGCCAGCAGCCAACCCGGACTAGCGGGACTCGATGAGCAGTTCTTC.

This clonotype has at least ten counts. This chain uses TRBV27 with TRBJ2-3; 8 bases agree with TRBD2. In germline, CDR1 is MNHEY, CDR2 SMNVEV (reference sequence). The CDR3 consists of 17 residues. V lost 5 bases, J lost 4 bases, and 14 bases stayed unmatched. CDR3 residues: CASSPNIASGSADTQYF. For the CDR3, the DNA is TGTGCCAGCAGTCCCAATATAGCGAGCGGGAGTGCAGATACGCAGTATTTT.

This clonotype was counted many times. The chain carries TRBV24-1 and TRBJ2-3; the D gene is possibly TRBD1 (6 bases). The V end was cut by 3 bases, the J end by 0 bases, with 27 bases between. CDR1 and CDR2 from the germline V gene are KGHDR and SFDVKD. This CDR3 has 21 residues. Here the CDR3 reads CATSDRLGDRKILTSTDTQYF. The CDR3 nucleotides are TGTGCCACCAGTGATCGGCTGGGAGACAGGAAAATTTTAACTAGCACAGATACGCAGTATTTT.

The V gene is TRBV28, the J gene TRBJ2-5; a possible D gene is TRBD1 (5 bases). This CDR3 is 16 amino acids long. V gave up 5 bases and J gave up 1 base, with 17 bases separating them. Germline CDR1 and CDR2: MDHEN and SYDVKM. In DNA, the CDR3 is TGTGCCAGCAGTCCCCTCCGCGGACAAACCCAAGAGACCCAGTACTTC. It yields the protein CASSPLRGQTQETQYF.

This clonotype has a count of ten or more. This rearrangement joins TRBV11-2 to TRBJ2-3; possibly TRBD2 for D (6 bases). Per germline, CDR1 SGHAT and CDR2 FQNNGV. The CDR3 is made up of 14 amino acids. Trimming cost V 6 bases and J 4 bases, with 14 bases left between them. DNA for the CDR3: TGTGCCAGCAGGGGCGGGAACGGCGCAGATACGCAGTATTTT. Its protein is CASRGGNGADTQYF.

This clonotype showed up many times. V is TRBV20-1 and J is TRBJ2-5; the D is unclear. Trimming left V 3 bases short and J 4 bases short, with 6 bases between. The CDR3 is 11 residues long. Germline V lookup: CDR1 DFQATT, CDR2 SNEGSKA (reference sequence). The CDR3 bases are TGCAGTGCTAGTGATGGAGAGACCCAGTACTTC. Amino acid sequence: CSASDGETQYF.

In its sample, this clonotype was seen many times. This chain uses TRBV5-6 with TRBJ1-1; D not resolved. The CDR3 extends over 13 amino acids. CDR1 is SGHDT and CDR2 is YYEEEE in the germline V gene. The V gene lost 2 bases and the J gene lost 0 bases, with 5 bases spanning the gap. DNA of the CDR3: TGTGCCAGCAGCTTTGGGATGAACACTGAAGCTTTCTTT. Amino acids: CASSFGMNTEAFF.

In regard to this clonotype: Given a much more abundant clone one base away, this may be a read error. The chain employs TRBV29-1 and TRBJ2-7; no definite D call. The germline gives CDR1 SQVTM, CDR2 ANQGSEA. The V end was cut by 4 bases, the J end by 1 base, with 11 bases between. This CDR3 spans 13 amino acids. Here the CDR3 DNA reads TGCAGCGTTGGGACGACCGTTTCCTACGAGCAGTACTTC. Amino acid sequence: CSVGTTVSYEQYF.

This clonotype was observed at least ten times. This chain joins TRBV19 and TRBJ1-2; no reliable D call. V lost 6 bases, J lost 3 bases, and 14 bases lay in between. Germline V lookup: CDR1 LNHDA, CDR2 SQIVND (reference sequence). The CDR3 is made up of 14 amino acids. The CDR3 sequence is CASSPSDIYYGYTF. The CDR3 DNA reads as TGTGCCAGTAGCCCCTCCGACATTTACTATGGCTACACCTTC. Looking up the rest from reference TRBV19 and TRBJ1-2 gives the full variable domain: DGGITQSPKYLFRKEGQNVTLSCEQNLNHDAMYWYRQDPGQGLRLIYYSQIVNDFQKGDIAEGYSVSREKKESFPLTVTSAQKNPTAFYLCASSPSDIYYGYTFGSGTRLTVV.

The rearrangement uses TRBV6-5 and TRBJ1-2; TRBD1 aligns across 9 bases. This CDR3 has 15 amino acids. Germline loops: CDR1 MNHEY, CDR2 SVGAGI. Trimming removed 2 bases from V and 4 bases from J; junction bases left unmatched: 5. This CDR3 reads CASSYSSGQGYGYTF. The CDR3, as DNA: TGTGCCAGCAGTTACAGTTCGGGACAGGGCTATGGCTACACCTTC.

The rearrangement links TRBV30 to TRBJ2-4, with D unresolved. The germline CDR1 and CDR2 sequences are GTSNPN and SVGIG (reference sequence). V was shortened by 1 base and J by 0 bases, with 10 bases between the two germline ends. The CDR3 spans 15 residues. The CDR3 reads CAWSATWIAKNIQYF. Written as DNA, the CDR3 is TGTGCCTGGAGTGCCACTTGGATAGCCAAAAACATTCAGTACTTC.

This clonotype was counted ten times or more. This sequence joins TRBV6-2 or TRBV6-3 and TRBJ2-7; 7 positions match TRBD1. The V gene's germline CDR1 is MNHEY and CDR2 SVGEGT. V trimming: 4 bases; J trimming: 5 bases; junction bases outside the gene matches: 11. The CDR3 covers 15 residues. CDR3 loop: CASSSRGQLRDEQYF. CDR3 DNA: TGTGCCAGCAGTTCTAGGGGACAGCTTAGGGACGAGCAGTACTTC.

V is TRBV14 and J is TRBJ2-3; 8 bases match TRBD2. The CDR3 runs 17 residues. Unmatched junction bases numbered 10, after V lost 1 base and J lost 4 bases. The germline CDR1 and CDR2 sequences are SGHDN and FVKESK. CDR3 loop: CASSQARAGGQPDTQYF. The CDR3 coding sequence is TGTGCCAGCAGCCAAGCTCGTGCGGGAGGACAGCCAGATACGCAGTATTTT.

Ten or more counts support this clonotype. V gene TRBV30 combines with J gene TRBJ2-1; 11 bases are shared with TRBD2. This CDR3 has 16 amino acids. The V and J ends lost 4 bases and 7 bases, in that order; junction bases with no gene match: 12. CDR1 and CDR2 from the germline V gene are GTSNPN and SVGIG (reference sequence). DNA for the CDR3: TGTGCCTGGACCCCAGGGCTAGCGGGAGGTTTGAATGAGCAGTTCTTC. Protein product: CAWTPGLAGGLNEQFF.

This clonotype has a handful of counts. This chain's CDR3 is CASSLVGTSGDYAGVADTQYF. Written as DNA, the CDR3 is TGTGCCAGCAGTTTGGTCGGGACTAGCGGGGATTACGCCGGTGTTGCAGATACGCAGTATTTT. V is TRBV27 and J is TRBJ2-3; 13 bases line up with TRBD2. Trimming took 3 bases from V and 4 from J; bases not matched to a gene: 19. CDR1 and CDR2 from the germline V gene are MNHEY and SMNVEV (reference sequence). The CDR3 length is 21 residues.

The J gene is TRBJ2-1, the V gene TRBV11-2; TRBD2 aligns across 7 bases. The CDR3 extends over 17 amino acids. Per germline, CDR1 SGHAT and CDR2 FQNNGV. V shed 2 bases and J 1 base; nucleotides not matched to a gene: 8. CDR3 coding DNA: TGTGCCAGCAGCTTATTATCCAGCGGGGATTCCTACAATGAGCAGTTCTTC. This gives the protein CASSLLSSGDSYNEQFF.

Many counts were recorded for this clonotype. The rearrangement links TRBV20-1 to TRBJ1-4, with D hard to call. Germline assignment: CDR1 DFQATT and CDR2 SNEGSKA (reference sequence). V was pared by 3 bases and J by 7 bases, with 12 bases between. This CDR3 is built from 13 residues. CDR3 DNA: TGCAGTGCTAGTTGGGGAGAAGGTGAAAAACTGTTTTTT. The encoded protein is CSASWGEGEKLFF.

This clonotype was detected a few times. Just one base apart from a much larger clone, this may be a read error. V and J are TRBV28 and TRBJ2-7; no clear D. Trimming took off 5 bases at V and 0 bases at J, with 14 bases between the two ends. From germline, CDR1 is MDHEN and CDR2 SYDVKM. The CDR3 extends over 15 amino acids. CDR3 coding DNA: TGTGCCAGCAGTCCCCTATACACGAGCTCCTACGAGCAGTACTTC. This sequence encodes CASSPLYTSSYEQYF.

CDR3 bases: TGCAGTGCTAGAACCGGGACTAGCGGGAGGGCCAATGAGCAGTTCTTC. Residues: CSARTGTSGRANEQFF. This sequence joins TRBV20-1 and TRBJ2-1; 16 bases match TRBD2. The CDR3 length is 16 residues. CDR1 is DFQATT and CDR2 is SNEGSKA in the germline V gene (reference sequence). The junction had 4 bases not matched to a gene; V was cut back by 2 bases and J by 6 bases.

This clonotype was observed a few times. V usage is TRBV11-2 and J usage is TRBJ2-7; D is unresolved. V lost 6 bases to trimming and J lost 5 bases, with 8 bases between them. Germline V CDR1 and CDR2: SGHAT, FQNNGV. The CDR3 is 11 residues long. The CDR3 spells CASSSAHEQYF. Here the CDR3 DNA reads TGTGCCAGCAGTTCCGCCCACGAGCAGTACTTC.

The rearrangement uses TRBV27 and TRBJ1-1; D is uncertain. Germline CDR1 and CDR2: MNHEY and SMNVEV (reference sequence). The CDR3 extends over 15 amino acids. V lost 4 bases to trimming and J lost 1 base, with 13 bases between them. Written as DNA, the CDR3 is TGTGCCAGCAGTTCCCAGAAAATAGCGAACACTGAAGCTTTCTTT. This encodes CASSSQKIANTEAFF.

This clonotype was seen at least ten times. The chain has TRBV12-3 or TRBV12-4 and TRBJ2-6, with 7 bases fitting TRBD1. The length of the CDR3 is 15 residues. J gave up 4 bases and V 5 bases, and 5 bases lay outside the gene matches. The CDR3 reads CASSETGFGANVLTF. In nucleotides, the CDR3 is TGTGCCAGCAGTGAGACAGGGTTCGGGGCCAACGTCCTGACTTTC.

This clonotype was observed many times. This sequence joins TRBV15 and TRBJ1-1; no reliable D call. The germline V and J ends were trimmed by 6 bases and 5 bases, with 16 bases remaining between them. Germline V gene lookup returns CDR1 LNHNV and CDR2 YYDKDF (reference sequence). This CDR3 contains 14 residues. CDR3: CATRSTLLPTEAFF. Here the CDR3 DNA reads TGTGCCACCAGGTCGACCCTACTCCCTACTGAAGCTTTCTTT.

This clonotype was counted a single time. This chain uses TRBV20-1 with TRBJ2-1; no definite D call. The CDR3 is 13 residues long. Germline CDR1 and CDR2: DFQATT and SNEGSKA (reference sequence). V lost 2 bases and J 5 bases, leaving 10 bases between the germline ends. This CDR3 is CSARRLTNNEQFF. Written as DNA, the CDR3 is TGCAGTGCTAGAAGGCTTACTAACAATGAGCAGTTCTTC.

Worth noting for this clonotype: An end of the junction does not agree with germline; a read error may underlie this. V and J are TRBV2 and TRBJ2-4; TRBD1 matches at 7 bases. From germline, CDR1 is SNHLY and CDR2 FYNNEI. The CDR3 has 14 residues. The CDR3: CASSEGTDKSIQYF. CDR3 nucleotides: TGTGCCAGCAGTGAGGGGACAGACAAAAGCATTCAGTACTTC. Combining the CDR3 with reference TRBV2 and TRBJ2-4 gives the whole variable domain EPEVTQTPSHQVTQMGQEVILRCVPISNHLYFYWYRQILGQKVEFLVSFYNNEISEKSEIFDDQFSVERPDGSNFTLKIRSTKLEDSAMYFCASSEGTDKSIQYFGAGTRLSVL.

This clonotype was recorded many times. The chain couples TRBV7-9 to TRBJ2-3; possible D gene TRBD2, 5 bases. V was trimmed by 6 bases and J by 4 bases, leaving 17 bases between them. CDR3 size: 15 residues. Germline assignment: CDR1 SEHNR and CDR2 FQNEAQ (reference sequence). For the CDR3, the DNA is TGTGCCAGCAGGGGAGAGGGCCAAAGGGCAGATACGCAGTATTTT. It codes for CASRGEGQRADTQYF.

In this sample, this clonotype turned up many times. This CDR3 is CASSSRTSGSGEQFF. The CDR3 coding sequence is TGTGCCAGCAGCTCCAGGACTAGCGGGAGTGGGGAGCAGTTCTTC. This chain connects TRBV14 to TRBJ2-1, with 13 nucleotides matching TRBD2. The germline V gene encodes CDR1 SGHDN and CDR2 FVKESK. Unmatched junction bases numbered 8, after V lost 5 bases and J lost 10 bases. This CDR3 region has 15 residues.